The 23 T cell receptor beta chains listed next were all sequenced from one sample in a study of shared clonotypes between healthy human individuals. Some clones are missing from TCRdb's copy, which holds only in-frame ones; the method was immunoSEQ multiplex PCR. The sample yields around 2,000,000 clones, over 85% seen once. Naive-designated CD8 cells lacked CD45RO, were positively enriched for CCR7, and omitted terminally differentiated effector memory CD45RA+ cells. Material: naive CD8+ T cells sorted from blood. All receptors come from a young man in good health.

J is TRBJ1-1 and V is TRBV4-1; possible D gene TRBD1, 6 bases. V dropped 0 bases and J dropped 3 bases, with 11 bases sitting between them. The length of the CDR3 is 15 residues. In germline, CDR1 is MGHRA, CDR2 YSYEKL. This chain's CDR3 is CASSQDQGWDTEAFF. CDR3 sequence (DNA): TGCGCCAGCAGCCAAGACCAGGGGTGGGACACTGAAGCTTTCTTT.

This clone was recorded once. The chain has TRBV10-3 and TRBJ1-4; D is unclear. The V end was cut by 0 bases, the J end by 8 bases, with 7 bases between. The CDR3 is 13 amino acids. From germline, CDR1 is ENHRY and CDR2 SYGVKD. The CDR3 spells CAISESWNEKLFF. The DNA of the CDR3 is TGTGCCATCAGTGAGTCATGGAACGAAAAACTGTTTTTT.

This chain joins TRBV11-2 and TRBJ2-3, with 9 bases that match TRBD2. Germline V gives CDR1 SGHAT, CDR2 FQNNGV. The CDR3 totals 18 residues. Trimming removed 1 base from V and 2 bases from J; junction bases left unmatched: 10. The CDR3 region is CASSLGISGTSLTDTQYF. CDR3 bases: TGTGCCAGCAGCTTAGGGATTTCGGGGACTAGCCTCACAGATACGCAGTATTTT.

The V and J genes are TRBV7-9 and TRBJ1-4, with D perhaps matching TRBD1 (6 bases). Trimming left V 3 bases short and J 6 bases short, with 17 bases between. The germline V gene encodes CDR1 SEHNR and CDR2 FQNEAQ (reference sequence). The CDR3 runs 16 residues. CDR3 amino acids: CASSFSVGGSYEKLFF. The CDR3 DNA reads as TGTGCCAGCAGCTTTTCCGTAGGGGGATCGTATGAAAAACTGTTTTTT.

The chain uses TRBV14 and TRBJ1-2, with TRBD1 as a possible D gene (5 bases). The germline gives CDR1 SGHDN, CDR2 FVKESK. CDR3 size: 16 residues. Trimming stripped 1 base from V and 2 bases from J, with 14 bases between. The CDR3 protein is CASSQGGLGPNYGYTF. CDR3 coding DNA: TGTGCCAGCAGCCAAGGGGGATTGGGGCCCAACTATGGCTACACCTTC.

V usage is TRBV13 and J usage is TRBJ1-4; D not resolved. V was shortened by 5 bases and J by 8 bases, with 12 bases between the two germline ends. Germline CDR1 is PRHDT and CDR2 is FYEKMQ (reference sequence). This CDR3 region has 13 residues. As DNA, the CDR3 is TGTGCCAGCAGCGCCGACCAAGGGGAAAAACTGTTTTTT. Its protein product is CASSADQGEKLFF.

This sequence joins TRBV14 and TRBJ2-3, with a possible D match to TRBD2 (7 bases). Per the germline V gene, CDR1 is SGHDN and CDR2 is FVKESK. This CDR3 is 19 amino acids long. Trimming took 1 base from V and 4 from J, leaving 24 bases between them. The CDR3, as DNA: TGTGCCAGCAGCCAAGTTGGAGGGGGGGCCGTCCGTTTCCCAGATACGCAGTATTTT. Its protein product is CASSQVGGGAVRFPDTQYF.

The gene calls are TRBV5-4 and TRBJ2-3; D unresolved. V lost 4 bases and J lost 5, with 11 bases in between. Germline V gives CDR1 SGHNT, CDR2 YYREEE (reference sequence). There are 13 residues in the CDR3. The CDR3 loop reads CASSRPDGDTQYF. The CDR3 DNA is TGTGCCAGCAGCCGCCCCGATGGAGATACGCAGTATTTT.

This chain joins TRBV7-6 and TRBJ2-7; D may be TRBD2 (5 bases). Germline V lookup: CDR1 SGHVS, CDR2 FNYEAQ. Trimming took off 5 bases at V and 3 bases at J, with 11 bases between the two ends. CDR3 size: 13 residues. The CDR3 here is CASSPADYYEQYF. Here the CDR3 DNA reads TGTGCCAGCAGCCCCGCAGACTACTACGAGCAGTACTTC.

The rearrangement uses TRBV4-1 and TRBJ1-2; D perhaps matches TRBD1 (5 bases). This CDR3 contains 16 residues. V shed 0 bases and J shed 3 bases, with 14 bases lying between them. Per germline, CDR1 MGHRA and CDR2 YSYEKL. CDR3 nucleotide sequence: TGCGCCAGCAGCCAAGAGAGGGGCCGGGACTACTATGGCTACACCTTC. Its translation is CASSQERGRDYYGYTF.

The genes are TRBV9 and TRBJ2-3; the match to TRBD2 covers 8 bases. With V trimmed by 0 bases and J by 3 bases, 3 bases remained unmatched. This CDR3 has 15 amino acids. From germline, CDR1 is SGDLS and CDR2 YYNGEE. In DNA form, the CDR3 reads TGTGCCAGCAGCGTAGCAGCGGGGGCGACAGATACGCAGTATTTT. Its translation is CASSVAAGATDTQYF.

The chain employs TRBV5-1 and TRBJ2-7; 11 bases match TRBD2. The ends lost 7 bases at V and 2 bases at J; junction bases unmatched: 5. Germline CDR1 reads SGHRS; CDR2 reads YFSETQ. CDR3 length: 14 amino acids. The CDR3 nucleotides are TGCGCCAGCGCCGGGACTAGCGGAGCCTACGAGCAGTACTTC. Protein sequence: CASAGTSGAYEQYF.

CDR3 nucleotide sequence: TGTGCCAGCAGCGCCGGGACAGGGGGATCTCAGCCCCAGCATTTT. As protein: CASSAGTGGSQPQHF. The rearrangement joins TRBV7-8 to TRBJ1-5; 11 bases match TRBD1. In germline, CDR1 is SGHVS, CDR2 FQNEAQ. V lost 5 bases, J lost 6 bases, and 6 bases stayed unmatched. There are 15 residues in the CDR3.

Turning to this clone: Different DNA sequences within this sample yield the same CDR3. This chain connects TRBV27 to TRBJ1-1; D is ambiguous. The CDR3 is made up of 13 amino acids. Germline values: CDR1 MNHEY, CDR2 SMNVEV (reference sequence). V gave up 0 bases and J gave up 4 bases, with 6 bases separating them. This chain's CDR3 is CASSLSGFTEAFF. CDR3 nucleotide sequence: TGTGCCAGCAGTTTATCCGGATTCACTGAAGCTTTCTTT.

The chain employs TRBV5-8 and TRBJ2-7; D unclear. The CDR3 contains 14 residues. From germline, CDR1 is SGHTS and CDR2 YDEGEE. Trimming took 1 base from V and 0 from J, leaving 8 bases between them. In DNA, the CDR3 is TGTGCCAGCAGCTTGTCTTTGATCTCCTACGAGCAGTACTTC. Protein product: CASSLSLISYEQYF.

The chain couples TRBV4-1 to TRBJ2-6; TRBD1 or TRBD2 may be the D gene (6 bases each). There are 15 residues in the CDR3. Germline V lookup: CDR1 MGHRA, CDR2 YSYEKL. Trimming removed 5 bases at V and 3 bases at J, with 11 bases between. Here the CDR3 reads CASSLGGYGANVLTF. The DNA of the CDR3 is TGCGCCAGCAGCTTGGGGGGCTATGGGGCCAACGTCCTGACTTTC.

As for this clone: Different DNA sequences within this sample yield the same CDR3. This chain links TRBV7-9 with TRBJ2-5; D gene unclear. Trimming shortened V by 1 base and J by 4 bases, and 7 bases separated the two germline ends. Germline loops: CDR1 SEHNR, CDR2 FQNEAQ (reference sequence). The CDR3 length is 13 residues. Written as DNA, the CDR3 is TGTGCCAGCAGCTTAGTAGGCTCAGAGACCCAGTACTTC. Residues: CASSLVGSETQYF.

The chain employs TRBV13 and TRBJ2-5, with 9 bases matching TRBD2. This CDR3 spans 15 amino acids. Trimming cost V 5 bases and J 4 bases; bases outside gene matches: 8. Germline loops: CDR1 PRHDT, CDR2 FYEKMQ (reference sequence). CDR3 in DNA: TGTGCCAGCAGCCCCGAGAGCGGGGGGATAGAGACCCAGTACTTC. Protein product: CASSPESGGIETQYF.

This chain uses TRBV27 with TRBJ2-7, with D perhaps matching TRBD1 (5 bases). Germline values: CDR1 MNHEY, CDR2 SMNVEV (reference sequence). This CDR3 is built from 13 residues. With 0 bases removed from V and 7 bases from J, the gap between germline ends came to 10 bases. CDR3 coding DNA: TGTGCCAGCAGTTTATCCTCAGGGTGGGAGCAGTACTTC. It encodes CASSLSSGWEQYF.

The rearrangement links TRBV9 to TRBJ2-7, with 8 positions matching TRBD1. The CDR3 extends over 14 amino acids. CDR1 and CDR2 (germline): SGDLS, YYNGEE. Losses at the gene ends were 4 bases for V and 5 bases for J; bases not matched to a gene: 8. In nucleotides, the CDR3 is TGTGCCAGCAGCCCCAGGACAGGGTTCGACGAGCAGTACTTC. Its translation: CASSPRTGFDEQYF.

The gene calls are TRBV6-6 and TRBJ1-3; perhaps TRBD1 as D (6 bases). This CDR3 comprises 15 residues. Germline lookup yields CDR1 MNHNY and CDR2 SVGAGI (reference sequence). The V end was cut by 6 bases, the J end by 1 base, with 13 bases between. CDR3 region: CASRANRESGNTIYF. The CDR3 coding sequence is TGTGCCAGCAGGGCAAACAGGGAATCTGGAAACACCATATATTTT.

J is TRBJ1-1 and V is TRBV6-5; 8 bases are a match to TRBD1. The length of the CDR3 is 15 residues. Germline V gene data show CDR1 as MNHEY and CDR2 as SVGAGI. Trimming removed 7 bases from V and 0 bases from J; junction bases left unmatched: 7. The CDR3 loop is CASKTGQGLNTEAFF. CDR3 coding DNA: TGTGCCAGCAAGACCGGACAGGGATTGAACACTGAAGCTTTCTTT.

The chain carries TRBV28 and TRBJ1-4; D unresolved. The germline gives CDR1 MDHEN, CDR2 SYDVKM. V lost 6 bases and J lost 0, with 11 bases in between. This CDR3 is built from 15 residues. The CDR3 coding sequence is TGTGCCAGCAGCACCGTTTGGGCAACTAATGAAAAACTGTTTTTT. It translates to CASSTVWATNEKLFF.